Listed here are 20 T cell receptor beta chains from one sample, sequenced in a study of breast tumors, draining lymph nodes, adjacent tissues. From the multiplex PCR reads, TCRdb called clonotypes with MiXCR, one entry per CDR3 protein. The repertoire consists of 160,000 or so distinct CDR3 sequences, with 25% to 40% occurring once and the leading ten covering 3.8%. Axillary draining lymph nodes of breast cancer patients supplied the node samples. The sequencing sample was made of axillary lymph node tissue. Every receptor here comes from a female donor with breast cancer. Some clones in this sample may be carry-over from other donors' samples.

The chain recombines TRBV7-8 with TRBJ2-6; the D is unclear. The CDR3 is made up of 13 amino acids. The V and J ends lost 5 bases and 4 bases respectively, with 6 bases between them. The germline V gene encodes CDR1 SGHVS and CDR2 FQNEAQ. CDR3 DNA sequence: TGTGCCAGCAGCCCGAGGGGGGCCAACGTCCTGACTTTC. As protein: CASSPRGANVLTF.

This clonotype showed up many times. The chain links TRBV5-6 to TRBJ2-7; TRBD1 aligns across 7 bases. CDR1 is SGHDT and CDR2 is YYEEEE in the germline V gene. This CDR3 comprises 16 residues. The junction had 6 bases not matched to a gene; V was cut back by 0 bases and J by 0 bases. CDR3 in DNA: TGTGCCAGCAGCTTGGGCGGCAGGGGGTCCTCCTACGAGCAGTACTTC. It specifies CASSLGGRGSSYEQYF. Together with reference TRBV5-6 and TRBJ2-7, the CDR3 gives the full variable domain: DAGVTQSPTHLIKTRGQQVTLRCSPKSGHDTVSWYQQALGQGPQFIFQYYEEEERQRGNFPDRFSGHQFPNYSSELNVNALLLGDSALYLCASSLGGRGSSYEQYFGPGTRLTVT.

This clonotype was counted ten times or more. The V gene is TRBV12-3 or TRBV12-4, the J gene TRBJ2-2, with 9 nucleotides matching TRBD2. This CDR3 comprises 17 residues. The V gene end was trimmed by 3 bases and the J gene end by 6 bases; junction bases not matched to a gene: 11. DNA of the CDR3: TGTGCCAGCAGTTTCGGCTTGTTAGCGGGAGTCCCCGGGGAGCTGTTTTTT. Protein: CASSFGLLAGVPGELFF.

Ten or more counts support this clonotype. The gene calls are TRBV24-1 and TRBJ2-3; 7 bases line up with TRBD1. V trimming: 4 bases; J trimming: 1 base; junction bases outside the gene matches: 1. The CDR3 covers 14 residues. Germline V gives CDR1 KGHDR, CDR2 SFDVKD. The CDR3 reads CATSDGQGTDTQYF. CDR3 in DNA: TGTGCCACCAGTGACGGACAGGGCACAGATACGCAGTATTTT.

A word on this clonotype: It may be a read error: a sequence one base away is much more abundant. Since the CDR3 does not end with the conserved phenylalanine or tryptophan, this likely comes from a read error. V is TRBV18 and J is TRBJ2-3; D uncertain. The CDR3 consists of 14 residues. CDR1 and CDR2 from the germline V gene are KGHSH and LQKENI. Trimming took 0 bases from V and 0 from J, leaving 4 bases between them. CDR3: CASSPPTSTDTQYC. CDR3 nucleotides: TGTGCCAGCTCACCACCCACCAGCACAGATACGCAGTATTGT.

The chain has TRBV20-1 and TRBJ2-7; D gene ambiguous. From germline, CDR1 is DFQATT and CDR2 SNEGSKA (reference sequence). The CDR3 loop spans 18 amino acids. The V end lost 5 bases, the J end lost 7 bases, and 33 bases lay between the germline ends. Here the CDR3 reads CSAAPLKPGRSPGREQYF. Written as DNA, the CDR3 is TGCAGTGCTGCCCCCCTTAAACCCGGGCGGTCTCCAGGACGGGAGCAGTACTTC.

This clonotype has at least ten counts. The chain links TRBV7-9 to TRBJ2-7; D is ambiguous. The CDR3 runs 12 residues. Trimming removed 5 bases at V and 2 bases at J, with 7 bases between. Germline values: CDR1 SEHNR, CDR2 FQNEAQ (reference sequence). The CDR3: CASSPRTYEQYF. CDR3 DNA sequence: TGTGCCAGCAGCCCGAGAACCTACGAGCAGTACTTC.

This chain joins TRBV27 and TRBJ1-5; D not certain. The V gene's germline CDR1 is MNHEY and CDR2 SMNVEV (reference sequence). The length of the CDR3 is 13 residues. V lost 11 bases and J lost 1, with 12 bases in between. DNA for the CDR3: TGTGCCCCCTGGCAGGCCAGCAATCAGCCCCAGCATTTT. It is translated as CAPWQASNQPQHF.

The chain is built from TRBV7-2 and TRBJ1-1; unclear D gene. The CDR3 covers 13 residues. CDR1 SGHTA and CDR2 FQGNSA come from the germline V gene. V was clipped by 5 bases and J by 5 bases, with 12 bases between them. CDR3 region: CASSDGRNTEAFF. CDR3 in DNA: TGTGCCAGCAGCGATGGCCGTAATACTGAAGCTTTCTTT.

This clonotype came up a few times. The V call is TRBV6-6, the J call TRBJ2-2; 7 bases are shared with TRBD1. CDR1 and CDR2 from the germline V gene are MNHNY and SVGAGI (reference sequence). With 6 bases clipped from V and 1 base from J, the junction kept 2 bases outside the gene matches. The CDR3 sequence is 14 residues long. In nucleotides, the CDR3 is TGTGCCAGCAGCCGACAGGGGAACACCGGGGAGCTGTTTTTT. It codes for CASSRQGNTGELFF.

This clonotype was counted ten times or more. This chain links TRBV20-1 with TRBJ2-1; TRBD2 matches at 9 bases. This CDR3 has 14 amino acids. V shed 5 bases and J 6 bases; nucleotides not matched to a gene: 8. In germline, CDR1 is DFQATT, CDR2 SNEGSKA (reference sequence). CDR3: CSAYSSGKFNEQFF. CDR3 bases: TGCAGTGCTTACTCTAGCGGGAAGTTCAATGAGCAGTTCTTC.

Details on this clonotype: An end of the junction does not agree with germline; a read error may underlie this. The V and J genes are TRBV7-9 and TRBJ2-7; unclear D gene. The CDR3 length is 13 residues. In germline, CDR1 is SEHNR, CDR2 FQNEAQ (reference sequence). CDR3 nucleotides: TGTGTCAGCAGCCGAGACACCTCCTATGAGCAGTACTTC. This sequence encodes CVSSRDTSYEQYF.

This clonotype was seen at least ten times. The chain employs TRBV5-6 and TRBJ1-4; D is uncertain. This CDR3 is 13 amino acids long. Germline CDR1 SGHDT, CDR2 YYEEEE. Trimming took off 5 bases at V and 7 bases at J, with 12 bases between the two ends. The CDR3 region has the DNA TGTGCCAGCAGTATTGGACGGGGTGAAAAACTGTTTTTT. This codes for CASSIGRGEKLFF.

This clonotype was observed at least ten times. The rearrangement links TRBV6-2 or TRBV6-3 to TRBJ2-7; D call uncertain. V lost 0 bases and J lost 5, with 2 bases in between. This CDR3 spans 11 amino acids. The germline gives CDR1 MNHEY, CDR2 SVGEGT. The DNA of the CDR3 is TGTGCCAGCAGTTACTCACACGAGCAGTACTTC. Residues: CASSYSHEQYF.

This clonotype was picked up a small number of times. Germline and junction disagree at one end, which may indicate a read error. The V and J genes are TRBV27 and TRBJ2-7; TRBD1 might be the D (5 bases). The CDR3 is made up of 15 amino acids. Per the germline V gene, CDR1 is MNHEY and CDR2 is SMNVEV (reference sequence). The CDR3 loop is CAGSLGSPGPYEQYF. DNA for the CDR3: TGTGCCGGCAGTTTAGGTTCGCCAGGGCCCTACGAGCAGTACTTC.

This clonotype was observed at least ten times. The chain carries TRBV7-2 and TRBJ2-1, with TRBD1 identical over 8 bases. Germline CDR1 SGHTA, CDR2 FQGNSA. V shed 5 bases, J shed 5 bases, and the junction held 8 bases outside the gene matches. There are 15 residues in the CDR3. CDR3 nucleotides: TGTGCCAGCAGCCCCCCGGGACAGGTGGACAATGAGCAGTTCTTC. This sequence encodes CASSPPGQVDNEQFF.

Ten or more counts support this clonotype. The junction does not match germline at one end; this may be a read error. V usage is TRBV7-7 and J usage is TRBJ2-5; D is perhaps TRBD1 (6 bases). Germline assignment: CDR1 SSHAT and CDR2 FNYEAQ (reference sequence). This CDR3 is 14 amino acids long. The CDR3 DNA reads TGTGCTAGCAGCCCAGGGGCGGGTGGGGAGACCCAGTACTTC. Amino acids: CASSPGAGGETQYF.

This clonotype was seen at least ten times. The rearrangement joins TRBV7-8 to TRBJ2-7; 10 nucleotides line up with TRBD2. Trimming at V came to 2 bases and at J to 0 bases, leaving 4 bases not matched to a gene. CDR1 and CDR2 (germline): SGHVS, FQNEAQ. The CDR3 length is 16 residues. The CDR3 is CASSLRTSGDSYEQYF. CDR3 DNA sequence: TGTGCCAGCAGCTTACGGACTAGCGGCGACTCCTACGAGCAGTACTTC.

At least ten counts were recorded for this clonotype. The J gene is TRBJ2-7, the V gene TRBV10-2, with 9 positions matching TRBD1. The CDR3 sequence is 15 residues long. The ends lost 0 bases at V and 4 bases at J; junction bases unmatched: 4. Germline V CDR1 and CDR2: WSHSY, SAAADI. The CDR3 sequence is CASSESWDREYEQYF. CDR3 sequence (DNA): TGCGCCAGCAGTGAGTCCTGGGACAGGGAGTACGAGCAGTACTTC.

For this clonotype: The conserved closing phenylalanine or tryptophan is absent in this CDR3, likely reflecting a read error. The chain employs TRBV5-1 and TRBJ2-3; 11 bases fit TRBD2. Germline V gene data show CDR1 as SGHRS and CDR2 as YFSETQ. The CDR3 has 16 amino acids. V lost 7 bases to trimming and J lost 4 bases; unmatched junction nucleotides: 11. The CDR3 bases are TGCGCCAGCCAACAGGGACTAGCGGTTAAGGCAGATACGCAGTATCTT. It translates to CASQQGLAVKADTQYL.